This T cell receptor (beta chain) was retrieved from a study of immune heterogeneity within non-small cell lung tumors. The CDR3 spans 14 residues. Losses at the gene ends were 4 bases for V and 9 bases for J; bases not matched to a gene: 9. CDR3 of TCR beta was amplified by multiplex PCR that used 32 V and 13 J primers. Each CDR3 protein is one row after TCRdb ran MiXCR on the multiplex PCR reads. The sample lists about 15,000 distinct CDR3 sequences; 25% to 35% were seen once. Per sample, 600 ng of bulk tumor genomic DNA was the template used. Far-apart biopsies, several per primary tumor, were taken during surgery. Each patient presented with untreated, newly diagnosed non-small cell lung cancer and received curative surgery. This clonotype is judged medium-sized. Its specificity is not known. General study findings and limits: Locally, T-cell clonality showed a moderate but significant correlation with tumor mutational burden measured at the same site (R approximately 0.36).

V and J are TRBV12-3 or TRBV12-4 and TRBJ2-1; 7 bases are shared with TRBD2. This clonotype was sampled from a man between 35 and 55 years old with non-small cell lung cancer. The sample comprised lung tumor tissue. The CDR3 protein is CASSYFGGEGEQFF. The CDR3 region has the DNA TGTGCCAGCAGTTACTTTGGTGGGGAGGGTGAGCAGTTCTTC.